This T cell receptor beta chain was captured in a study of graft-versus-host responses after intestinal transplantation. Sequencing was performed with immunoSEQ multiplex PCR; in TCRdb, only in-frame clones are kept and a portion is missing. The sample records about 93,000 clones, about four fifths being singletons. Details on this clone: The antigen is unknown.

V was cut by 4 bases and J by 2 bases, with 12 bases left in between. The CDR3 has 14 amino acids. The germline V gene has CDR1 SQVTM and CDR2 ANQGSEA. This chain joins TRBV29-1 and TRBJ1-3; no firm D call. The source of this sequence is a human donor who received an intestinal transplant. This specimen was unstimulated CD4+ T cells sorted from spleen or lymph node cells, taken before intestinal transplant. CDR3 residues: CSVAAGLTGNTIYF. The CDR3 region has the DNA TGCAGCGTTGCGGCAGGCTTAACTGGAAACACCATATATTTT.